The rows below give T cell receptor beta chains drawn from one sample of a study of blood T cell repertoires in COVID-19. Produced via immunoSEQ multiplex PCR; TCRdb's table is partial and in-frame only. Seen here are 150,000 or so clones, 90% to 95% observed once, and the top ten hold 3.5% to 5%. The sample taken for sequencing was peripheral blood. The receptors originated from a woman between 45 and 60 years old with acute or convalescent COVID-19. The CDR3 runs from the conserved cysteine through the conserved F or W. Clone size is shown for a subset of rows, as once, few, many or a class of expanded clone.

j_call v_call clone_size cdr3_aa
TRBJ1-1 TRBV2 NA CASSVNQGGVTEAFF
TRBJ2-1 TRBV4-1 once CASSQDRGTNYNEQFF
TRBJ1-2 TRBV19 NA CASSSFRGDYGYTF
TRBJ2-7 TRBV4-3 NA CASSYQTSGGEQYF
TRBJ2-5 TRBV7-2 NA CASSLRPDYQKETQYF
TRBJ1-1 TRBV9 NA CASSPGTGNAEAFF
TRBJ1-1 TRBV27 NA CASSLRGWNTEAFF
TRBJ2-6 TRBV15 NA CATSRDNSGANVLTF
TRBJ1-6 TRBV9 NA CASSSRSSYNSPLHF
TRBJ2-7 TRBV10-2 NA CASSSQPRGGYEQYF
TRBJ2-1 TRBV11-2 NA CASSLGLSLSYNEQFF
TRBJ1-1 TRBV7-2 NA CASSLPIQGARNTEAFF
TRBJ1-2 TRBV9 NA CASSVSARGSYTF
TRBJ1-2 TRBV18 NA CASSQTPGTGYGYTF
TRBJ1-5 TRBV28 NA CASRRGNQPQHF
TRBJ2-1 TRBV5-1 NA CASSLGSERELNNEQFF
TRBJ2-3 TRBV9 NA CASSVDWGRVDTQYF
TRBJ1-6 TRBV6-6 NA CASRETGRDYNSPLHF
TRBJ1-2 TRBV11-2 NA CASRRVGRGLNYGYTF
TRBJ1-6 TRBV30 NA CAWGSGTNSPLHF
TRBJ2-1 TRBV25-1 NA CASSHRTSGKYNEQFF
TRBJ2-1 TRBV24-1 NA CATSIGGDPYNEQFF
TRBJ2-1 TRBV4-2 NA CASSPIWGGTYNEQFF
TRBJ2-4 TRBV7-2 NA CASSSYRVGGSKNIQYF
TRBJ2-7 TRBV15 NA CATSRALGGTYEQYF
TRBJ2-7 TRBV12-1 once CASSLCNSQYF
TRBJ1-2 TRBV3-1/TRBV3-2 NA CASSPHNAGADGYTF
TRBJ1-1 TRBV7-6 NA CASSSSVGDTEAFF
TRBJ2-3 TRBV7-2 NA CASSPSGGVDTQYF
TRBJ1-2 TRBV3-1/TRBV3-2 NA CASSQGAGEGYTF
TRBJ2-5 TRBV11-2 NA CASSPFANQETQYF
TRBJ2-1 TRBV24-1 NA CATSDYSGPYNEQFF
TRBJ2-7 TRBV7-2 NA CASSDSPRGDEQYF
TRBJ1-4 TRBV5-6 NA CASSGGLRSPNEKLFF
TRBJ2-7 TRBV11-2 few CASKGVTSGSLYEQYF
TRBJ2-1 TRBV3-1/TRBV3-2 NA CASRRSPAVEQFF
TRBJ2-3 TRBV10-1 NA CASSEGSITDTQYF
TRBJ1-2 TRBV3-1/TRBV3-2 NA CASSQSLRRSGYTF